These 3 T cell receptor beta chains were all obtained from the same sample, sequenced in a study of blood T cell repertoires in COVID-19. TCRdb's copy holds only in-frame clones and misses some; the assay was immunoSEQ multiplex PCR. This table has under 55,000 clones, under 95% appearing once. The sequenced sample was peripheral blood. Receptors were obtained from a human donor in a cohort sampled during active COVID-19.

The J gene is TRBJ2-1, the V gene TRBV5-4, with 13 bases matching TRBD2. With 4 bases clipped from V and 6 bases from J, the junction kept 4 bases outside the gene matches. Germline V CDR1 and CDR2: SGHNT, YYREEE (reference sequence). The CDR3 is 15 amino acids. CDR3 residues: CASSPTSGRGNEQFF. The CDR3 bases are TGTGCCAGCAGCCCTACTAGCGGGAGGGGCAATGAGCAGTTCTTC. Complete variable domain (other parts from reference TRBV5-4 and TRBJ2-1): ETGVTQSPTHLIKTRGQQVTLRCSSQSGHNTVSWYQQALGQGPQFIFQYYREEENGRGNFPPRFSGLQFPNYSSELNVNALELDDSALYLCASSPTSGRGNEQFFGPGTRLTVL.

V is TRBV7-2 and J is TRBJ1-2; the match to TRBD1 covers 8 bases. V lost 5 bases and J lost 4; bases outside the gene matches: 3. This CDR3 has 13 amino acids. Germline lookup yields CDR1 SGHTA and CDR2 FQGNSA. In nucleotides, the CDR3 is TGTGCCAGCAGCCAGGGACAGGTCTATGGCTACACCTTC. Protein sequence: CASSQGQVYGYTF.

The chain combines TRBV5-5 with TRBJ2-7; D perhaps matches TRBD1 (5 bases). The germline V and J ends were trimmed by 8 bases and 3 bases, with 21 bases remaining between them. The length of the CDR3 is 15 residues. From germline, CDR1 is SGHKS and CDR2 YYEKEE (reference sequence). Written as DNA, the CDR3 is TGTGCCAGTCATCCCTCCTGGGGCGCTGGCTACGAGCAGTACGTC. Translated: CASHPSWGAGYEQYV.